This T cell receptor (beta chain) was found in a study of blood T cell repertoires in COVID-19 (dated by TCRdb to the early 2020s). Background on the whole study: Samples covering the acute and convalescent phases of COVID-19 were provided by collaborators in the United States, Italy and Spain. The material from the prospective study consisted of cDNA or gDNA derived from T cells, B-cell-depleted T cells, or PBMCs. Samples came from the ongoing ImmuneRACE study (first 160 participants) plus 1,254 subjects from 6 global collaborators. The repertoires were released in a freely available public database meant as a resource for research on the immune response to SARS-CoV-2. Where HLA class I and class II types were available, the types were taken from metadata supplied by the sample provider, not from assay-based typing. Subjects who had been exposed to COVID-19, were actively infected with it, or had recovered from it provided the deeply sampled blood TCRbeta repertoires that made up the dataset. The sample metadata nearly always contained a de-identified subject ID, COVID-19 status, age in years and sex. Beyond this particular receptor, the publication reports: How much clinical and demographic metadata was included differed by source and by participant, and the metadata was provided uncurated.

One collaborating source in Seattle enrolled patients during active infection and followed them longitudinally through the course of disease. Whole blood was collected in K2EDTA tubes by collaborating institutions according to the institutions' own protocols. For TCRbeta analysis, collaborator samples were shipped as frozen whole blood, as isolated PBMCs, or as DNA extracted from either sample type. TCRbeta CDR3 regions were amplified from genomic DNA using the immunoSEQ Assay, a bias-controlled multiplex PCR. As for the authors' bioinformatics: Within the assay, amplification of reference gene primers was used to estimate how many nucleated cells each sample contained. To quantify the absolute abundance of each unique TCRbeta CDR3 rearrangement, sequence reads were collapsed and filtered. For each sample, productive Simpson clonality was calculated as the square root of Simpson's diversity index across productive rearrangements. Held by TCRdb, this immuneACCESS table contains in-frame sequences only and omits some clones. Under half of the omission traces to an unresolved V gene where checked; the cause of the rest is unknown. That table furnishes V, J and clone size, whereas the DNA furnished D and trimming. In all, the sample holds hundreds of thousands of clones, and about 90% of those were seen once. Roughly 0.78% of the sample goes to the ten largest clones.

V loses 6 bases of germline sequence and J loses 5 bases, and the interval between the two ends is 10 bases. The germline V gene (reference sequence) gives CDR1 as DFQATT and CDR2 as SNEGSKA. The CDR3 contains 11 residues, cysteine and phenylalanine counted. The CDR3 DNA has 33 bases and is translated from base 1. As to this clone: Its antigen is unknown. Per-base quality was not reported, and no clone a single base away is much larger than it.

Material: peripheral blood. This TCR was recovered from a man aged 18 to 35 with COVID-19, enrolled during active disease. The sequence joins TRBV20-1 to TRBJ2-5; the D gene is perhaps TRBD2, from 5 matching bases. The base sequence is TGCAGTGCCACCCGAGGGGAGACCCAGTACTTC. The encoded protein is CSATRGETQYF.